This T cell receptor beta chain is drawn from a study of OX40 agonist ivuxolimab in advanced cancers. For context, the study as a whole: Ivuxolimab was a fully human IgG2 agonistic monoclonal antibody targeting the costimulatory receptor OX40 (CD134). Intravenous ivuxolimab was administered to patients every 2 weeks at six dose levels: 0.01, 0.1, 0.3, 1.5, 3 and 10 mg/kg. Of the roughly 51 dose-escalation patients, hepatocellular carcinoma was present in approximately 20, melanoma in roughly 15, renal cell carcinoma in 9 and head and neck cancer in 9. In the dose-escalation cohort, about four fifths of patients were male, and the mean age was roughly 56 years with a range of roughly 20 to 79. Patients were allowed to have had prior anti-PD-1, anti-PD-L1 or anti-CTLA-4 therapy, and more than 35% of the dose-escalation patients had been treated with checkpoint inhibitors. Partial responses occurred in three dose-escalation patients, of whom one had hepatocellular carcinoma and two had cutaneous melanoma. Peripheral TCRbeta sequencing was intended to test whether TCR sequence diversity was altered and clonal T-cell expansion was caused by ivuxolimab. The paper covers the monotherapy dose-escalation part of the phase I ivuxolimab trial, which included N ≈ 50 patients.

Genomic DNA was isolated from the sorted cells so that the TCRbeta CDR3 region could be sequenced. The immunoSEQ Assay was used for sequencing of TCRbeta CDR3 regions. TCRdb's version of the immuneACCESS table is confined to in-frame rearrangements and falls short of the full clone set. An unresolved V gene accounts for under half of the shortfall where checked; the remainder is of unknown origin. This sample is represented by tens of thousands of clones; around 84% of them were singletons. The ten top clones hold 20% to 25% of the sample. Looking up the germline V gene (reference sequence) yields CDR1 MNHEY and CDR2 SMNVEV. Trimming removed 3 bases from V and 7 bases from J; the gene matches leave 6 bases unexplained. From the cysteine up to the phenylalanine, the CDR3 has a length of 13 residues. Just CDR3 DNA is preserved here, 39 bases in frame from base 1. As concerns this clone: There is no known antigen for this receptor. No quality values exist for individual bases; no much larger clone is one base distant.

The trial excluded patients who had a history of autoimmune disease or who were on systemic immunosuppression. In every dose cohort, peripheral blood was drawn for TCR sequencing at baseline, cycle 4 day 1, and cycle 7 day 1. The samples were taken from a phase I, first-in-human, multicenter, open-label dose-escalation trial of ivuxolimab. Adults with locally advanced or metastatic melanoma, renal cell carcinoma, hepatocellular carcinoma or head and neck squamous cell carcinoma were enrolled in the trial. Before TCR sequencing, CD4+ T cells and CD8+ T cells were sorted from peripheral blood as separate populations. What the research found in general, with its limitations: Low levels of normalized T-cell clonal expansion were also shown by some nonresponding patients. In the 0.1-3.0 mg/kg groups, partial responders were among the patients with the lowest normalized peripheral clonal expansion, particularly in CD8+ T cells. After ivuxolimab, CD8+ T cells had more expanded clones than CD4+ T cells on average. Which antigens the clonally expanded peripheral T cells were specific for was not determined. At doses of 0.1 to 3.0 mg/kg, clonal expansion of both CD4+ and CD8+ blood T cells was observed from baseline to week 6.

This specimen was CD4+ or CD8+ T cells sorted from blood, taken in a trial of the OX40 agonist ivuxolimab. This receptor was obtained from an adult with an advanced solid tumor such as melanoma, head and neck, liver or kidney cancer. The rearrangement joined TRBV27 to TRBJ2-7, with 7 central nucleotides matching TRBD2. The nucleotide sequence reads TGTGCCAGCAGTTTGACTAGCTCGTGGGAGCAGTACTTC. This yields the protein CASSLTSSWEQYF.